Included here is one T cell receptor beta chain sequence, with context. Study processing details: The authors estimated nucleated cell counts from reference gene primer amplification. Here immunoSEQ multiplex PCR was the method, and the copy in TCRdb shows in-frame clones only, minus some. That table furnishes V, J and clone size, whereas the DNA furnished D and trimming. The sample lists fewer than 350,000 clones; 75% to 95% were seen once. V shed 2 bases, J shed 6 bases, and the junction held 6 bases outside the gene matches. Per germline, CDR1 MNHEY and CDR2 SVGAGI. This CDR3 is 14 amino acids long. The entry originates in a study of blood T cell repertoires in COVID-19. Study details: Acute-phase and convalescent COVID-19 samples originated in the United States, Italy and Spain. T cells, B-cell-depleted T cells, or PBMCs provided the cDNA or gDNA that served as material.

Seattle patients were enrolled during active infection and followed longitudinally. Sequenced input: peripheral blood. This chain connects TRBV6-5 to TRBJ2-7, with 8 nucleotides matching TRBD1. The origin of this receptor is a woman in her 30s with COVID-19, enrolled during active disease. This chain's CDR3 is CASSYKTGGFEQYF. The CDR3 nucleotides read TGTGCCAGCAGTTACAAAACAGGGGGATTCGAGCAGTACTTC.